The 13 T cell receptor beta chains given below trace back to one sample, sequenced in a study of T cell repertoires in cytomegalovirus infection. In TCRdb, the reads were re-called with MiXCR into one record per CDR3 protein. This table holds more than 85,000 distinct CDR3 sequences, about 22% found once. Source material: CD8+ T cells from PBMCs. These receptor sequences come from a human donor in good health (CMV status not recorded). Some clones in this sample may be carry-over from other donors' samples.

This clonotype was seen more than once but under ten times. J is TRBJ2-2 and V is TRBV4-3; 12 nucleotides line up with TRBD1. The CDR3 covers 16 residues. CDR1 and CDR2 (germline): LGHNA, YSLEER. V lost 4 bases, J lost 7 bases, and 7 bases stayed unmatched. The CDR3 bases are TGCGCCAGCAGCCCTGGGACAGGGGGCCTTGGCGGGGAGCTGTTTTTT. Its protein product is CASSPGTGGLGGELFF.

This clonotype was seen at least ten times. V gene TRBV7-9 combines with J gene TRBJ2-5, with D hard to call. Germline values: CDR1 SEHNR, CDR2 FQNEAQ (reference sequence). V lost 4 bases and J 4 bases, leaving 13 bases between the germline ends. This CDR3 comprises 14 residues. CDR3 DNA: TGTGCCAGCAGCTCTATAGACGGAATAGAGACCCAGTACTTC. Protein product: CASSSIDGIETQYF.

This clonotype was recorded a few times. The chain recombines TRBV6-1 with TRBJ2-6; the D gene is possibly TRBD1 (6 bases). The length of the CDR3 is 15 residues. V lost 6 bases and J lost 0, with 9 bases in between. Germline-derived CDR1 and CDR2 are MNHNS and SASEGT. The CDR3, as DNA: TGTGCCAGCAGCTGGACAGCCTCTGGGGCCAACGTCCTGACTTTC. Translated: CASSWTASGANVLTF.

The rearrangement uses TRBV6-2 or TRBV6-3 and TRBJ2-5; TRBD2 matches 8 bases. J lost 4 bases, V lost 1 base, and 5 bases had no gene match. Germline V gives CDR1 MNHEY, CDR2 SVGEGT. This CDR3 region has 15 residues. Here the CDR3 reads CASSYYGTSGETQYF. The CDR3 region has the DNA TGTGCCAGCAGTTACTACGGGACTAGTGGAGAGACCCAGTACTTC.

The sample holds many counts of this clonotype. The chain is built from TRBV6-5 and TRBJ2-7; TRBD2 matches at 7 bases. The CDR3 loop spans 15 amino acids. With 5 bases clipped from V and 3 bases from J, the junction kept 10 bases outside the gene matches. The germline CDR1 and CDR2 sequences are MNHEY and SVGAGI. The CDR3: CASSLLAGASYEQYF. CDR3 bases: TGTGCCAGCAGTCTACTCGCGGGAGCCAGCTACGAGCAGTACTTC.

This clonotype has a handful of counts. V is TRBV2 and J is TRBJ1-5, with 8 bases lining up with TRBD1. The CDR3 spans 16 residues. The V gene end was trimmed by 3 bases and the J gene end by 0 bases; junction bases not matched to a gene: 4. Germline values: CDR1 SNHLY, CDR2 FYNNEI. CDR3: CASSEWGQASNQPQHF. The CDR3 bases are TGTGCCAGCAGTGAGTGGGGACAGGCTAGCAATCAGCCCCAGCATTTT.

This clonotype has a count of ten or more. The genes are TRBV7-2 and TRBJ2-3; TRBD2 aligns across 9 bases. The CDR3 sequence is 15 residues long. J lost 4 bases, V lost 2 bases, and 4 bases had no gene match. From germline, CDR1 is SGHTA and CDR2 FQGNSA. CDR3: CASSLWRGGPDTQYF. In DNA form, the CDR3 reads TGTGCCAGCAGCTTATGGCGGGGGGGGCCAGATACGCAGTATTTT.

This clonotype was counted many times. CDR3 residues: CASSYSLAGGPFF. The CDR3 bases are TGTGCCAGCAGTTACAGTCTAGCGGGAGGTCCTTTCTTC. The genes are TRBV6-2 or TRBV6-3 and TRBJ2-1, with TRBD2 matching over 11 bases. After removal of 2 bases from V and 16 bases from J, the junction contained 7 bases not matched to a gene. The CDR3 extends over 13 amino acids. The germline CDR1 and CDR2 sequences are MNHEY and SVGEGT.

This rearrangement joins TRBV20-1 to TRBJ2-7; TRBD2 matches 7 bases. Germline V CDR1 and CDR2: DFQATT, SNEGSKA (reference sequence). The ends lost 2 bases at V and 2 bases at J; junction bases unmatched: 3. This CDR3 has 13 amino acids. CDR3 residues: CSARSGNAYEQYF. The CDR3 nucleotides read TGCAGTGCTAGAAGCGGGAATGCCTACGAGCAGTACTTC.

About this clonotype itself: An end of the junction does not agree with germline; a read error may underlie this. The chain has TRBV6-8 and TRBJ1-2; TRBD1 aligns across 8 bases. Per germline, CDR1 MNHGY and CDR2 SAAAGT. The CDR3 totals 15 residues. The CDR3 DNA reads TGTGCCAGCAGTTACGCCAGGGGGCTTGCTGATGGCTACTCCTTC. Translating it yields CASSYARGLADGYSF.

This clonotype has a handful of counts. The CDR3 here is CASSPDSNYGYTF. DNA for the CDR3: TGTGCCAGCAGCCCCGACAGCAACTATGGCTACACCTTC. This chain connects TRBV12-3 or TRBV12-4 to TRBJ1-2, with a possible D match to TRBD1 (5 bases). Trimming took 6 bases from V and 2 from J, leaving 10 bases between them. CDR3 length: 13 residues.

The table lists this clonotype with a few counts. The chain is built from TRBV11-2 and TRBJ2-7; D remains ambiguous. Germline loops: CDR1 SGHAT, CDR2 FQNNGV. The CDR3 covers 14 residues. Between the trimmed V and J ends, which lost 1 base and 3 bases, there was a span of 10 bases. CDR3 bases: TGTGCCAGCAGCTTAGGGTCCGGCCGCTACGAGCAGTACTTC. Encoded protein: CASSLGSGRYEQYF.

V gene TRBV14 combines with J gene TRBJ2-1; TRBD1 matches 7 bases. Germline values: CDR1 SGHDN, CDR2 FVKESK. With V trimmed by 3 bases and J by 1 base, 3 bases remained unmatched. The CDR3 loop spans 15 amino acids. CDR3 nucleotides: TGTGCCAGCAGCCACCGGGACAGATCCTACAATGAGCAGTTCTTC. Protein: CASSHRDRSYNEQFF.